These 26 T cell receptor beta chains share one sample of origin, sequenced in a study of preoperative IRX-2 immunotherapy in early breast cancer. The treatment: preoperative locoregional IRX-2 cytokine immunotherapy. The table came from immunoSEQ multiplex PCR; TCRdb's copy has only in-frame clones and leaves some out. This repertoire shows 40,000 to 50,000 clones, about 80% found once; its top ten account for roughly 1.1%. Sample: tumor tissue, taken after IRX-2 immunotherapy. All receptors come from a human donor with breast cancer.

Written as DNA, the CDR3 is TGTGCCAGCAGACTAGCGTATAGCTCCTACGAGCAGTACTTC. Protein sequence: CASRLAYSSYEQYF. The rearrangement uses TRBV6-8 and TRBJ2-7; 7 nucleotides agree with TRBD2. V lost 6 bases to trimming and J lost 0 bases; unmatched junction nucleotides: 5. Germline V gene lookup returns CDR1 MNHGY and CDR2 SAAAGT. There are 14 residues in the CDR3.

The genes are TRBV11-3 and TRBJ2-7; D possibly corresponds to TRBD2 (6 bases). This CDR3 is built from 15 residues. CDR1 and CDR2 from the germline V gene are SGHNT and YENEEA. Trimming took 5 bases from V and 6 from J, leaving 20 bases between them. The CDR3 loop reads CASSEGRLGHSEQYF. Here the CDR3 DNA reads TGTGCCAGCAGCGAAGGGAGGTTGGGGCATAGCGAGCAGTACTTC.

The chain has TRBV5-1 and TRBJ2-1; 8 bases fit TRBD1. The V gene's germline CDR1 is SGHRS and CDR2 YFSETQ. This CDR3 contains 14 residues. Unmatched junction bases numbered 2, after V lost 0 bases and J lost 6 bases. DNA for the CDR3: TGCGCCAGCAGCTTGGGACAGGGGACCAATGAGCAGTTCTTC. Translation gives CASSLGQGTNEQFF.

The chain is built from TRBV19 and TRBJ1-5; D might be TRBD1 (5 bases). Germline V gene sequence: CDR1 LNHDA, CDR2 SQIVND (reference sequence). V shed 3 bases and J shed 0 bases, with 12 bases lying between them. The length of the CDR3 is 16 residues. The CDR3 sequence: CASSIPGDSSNQPQHF. In nucleotides, the CDR3 is TGTGCCAGTAGTATCCCGGGAGACAGTAGCAATCAGCCCCAGCATTTT.

Here the CDR3 DNA reads TGTGCCAGCATGGGGGCTAGCGGTTACGAGCAGTACTTC. It encodes CASMGASGYEQYF. The chain joins TRBV18 to TRBJ2-7; D might be TRBD2 (7 bases). The germline V and J ends were trimmed by 8 bases and 4 bases, with 15 bases remaining between them. CDR3 size: 13 residues. Looked up from germline, CDR1 is KGHSH and CDR2 is LQKENI.

The chain uses TRBV27 and TRBJ2-2; 14 bases agree with TRBD2. Trimming removed 5 bases from V and 4 bases from J; junction bases left unmatched: 3. This CDR3 region has 16 residues. Germline V gene data show CDR1 as MNHEY and CDR2 as SMNVEV (reference sequence). CDR3 region: CASSRGLAGVTGELFF. DNA for the CDR3: TGTGCCAGCAGTCGGGGACTAGCGGGAGTCACCGGGGAGCTGTTTTTT.

The chain recombines TRBV7-5 with TRBJ2-1; TRBD2 was called by the table and not checked on the DNA. TRBV7-5 is shown as a pseudogene. This CDR3 region has 16 residues. For the CDR3, the DNA is TGTGCCAGCAGCGAACTTATCGCGAGCTCCTACAATGAGCAGTTCTTC. It is translated as CASSELIASSYNEQFF.

The chain combines TRBV10-3 with TRBJ1-2; TRBD1 matches at 11 bases. Germline loops: CDR1 ENHRY, CDR2 SYGVKD. Trimming cost V 2 bases and J 4 bases; bases outside gene matches: 0. The CDR3 is 14 residues long. This CDR3 is CAISEGTGGYGYTF. The CDR3 DNA sequence: TGTGCCATCAGTGAGGGGACAGGGGGCTATGGCTACACCTTC.

This clone was recorded only once. The chain joins TRBV6-8 to TRBJ2-3, with 7 bases identical to TRBD2. The CDR3 is 13 residues long. Germline V CDR1 and CDR2: MNHGY, SAAAGT. With 6 bases clipped from V and 8 bases from J, the junction kept 8 bases outside the gene matches. CDR3 sequence: CASRITSGGTQYF. CDR3 DNA sequence: TGTGCCAGCAGAATTACGTCGGGGGGTACGCAGTATTTT.

The chain is built from TRBV29-1 and TRBJ2-3; D may correspond to TRBD1 or TRBD2 (6 bases each). The CDR3 runs to 14 residues. Trimming shortened V by 8 bases and J by 5 bases, and 20 bases separated the two germline ends. Germline CDR1 and CDR2: SQVTM and ANQGSEA. DNA for the CDR3: TGCAGCCATACACAGGGAGGCGGTAGAGATACGCAGTATTTT. This codes for CSHTQGGGRDTQYF.

The V gene is TRBV7-1, the J gene TRBJ2-7; 8 bases map to TRBD1. TRBV7-1 counts as an open reading frame of uncertain function. The CDR3 totals 16 residues. V trimming: 4 bases; J trimming: 2 bases; junction bases outside the gene matches: 10. This CDR3 is CASSFSQDRDPYEQYF. The CDR3 region has the DNA TGTGCCAGCAGCTTTAGTCAGGACAGGGACCCCTACGAGCAGTACTTC.

The chain links TRBV7-7 to TRBJ2-1; TRBD2 agrees at 7 bases. The V gene end was trimmed by 5 bases and the J gene end by 6 bases; junction bases not matched to a gene: 7. Germline lookup yields CDR1 SSHAT and CDR2 FNYEAQ (reference sequence). This CDR3 has 14 amino acids. CDR3 protein: CASSLLGTINEQFF. CDR3 DNA: TGTGCCAGCAGCCTCCTAGGGACTATCAATGAGCAGTTCTTC.

The J gene is TRBJ1-5, the V gene TRBV11-3, with 9 positions matching TRBD1. CDR3 size: 16 residues. Germline V gives CDR1 SGHNT, CDR2 YENEEA. V was clipped by 5 bases and J by 4 bases; unmatched bases: 9. The CDR3 bases are TGTGCCAGCAGCCCGGGACAGGGCCGGGAGAATCAGCCCCAGCATTTT. Translated: CASSPGQGRENQPQHF. The full variable domain, completed using reference TRBV11-3 and TRBJ1-5, is EAGVVQSPRYKIIEKKQPVAFWCNPISGHNTLYWYLQNLGQGPELLIRYENEEAVDDSQLPKDRFSAERLKGVDSTLKIQPAELGDSAVYLCASSPGQGRENQPQHFGDGTRLSIL.

This sequence joins TRBV10-1 and TRBJ2-7, with 10 nucleotides matching TRBD1. Germline assignment: CDR1 WNHNN and CDR2 SYGVQD (reference sequence). Trimming took 1 base from V and 7 from J; bases not matched to a gene: 4. CDR3 size: 14 residues. As DNA, the CDR3 is TGCGCCAGCAGTGAGTGGACAGGGGGTAGAGAGCAGTACTTC. It is translated as CASSEWTGGREQYF.

This sequence joins TRBV7-1 and TRBJ2-5; either TRBD1 or TRBD2 may fit D (5 bases each). TRBV7-1 is sorted into the ORF group, with uncertain function. This CDR3 has 16 amino acids. The V and J ends lost 4 bases and 2 bases respectively, with 17 bases between them. CDR3 sequence: CASSLMGPRGQETQYF. DNA for the CDR3: TGTGCCAGCAGCTTAATGGGACCCCGAGGTCAAGAGACCCAGTACTTC.

CDR3 in DNA: TGTGCCAGCACCGGAGTGGGAGGGTACCAAGAGACCCAGTACTTC. As protein: CASTGVGGYQETQYF. The rearrangement links TRBV6-8 to TRBJ2-5, with TRBD2 matching 7 bases. This CDR3 spans 15 amino acids. The V gene's germline CDR1 is MNHGY and CDR2 SAAAGT. J gave up 0 bases and V 7 bases, and 8 bases lay outside the gene matches.

V gene TRBV11-3 combines with J gene TRBJ2-4; the D gene is possibly TRBD2 (5 bases). Trimming took 3 bases from V and 8 from J, leaving 14 bases between them. The CDR3 consists of 14 residues. In germline, CDR1 is SGHNT, CDR2 YENEEA. The CDR3 loop reads CASSFQVGVDIQYF. In DNA, the CDR3 is TGTGCCAGCAGCTTTCAGGTGGGAGTCGACATTCAGTACTTC.

This clone was observed a handful of times. This sequence joins TRBV11-3 and TRBJ1-2; no clear D. V dropped 5 bases and J dropped 3 bases, with 13 bases sitting between them. The germline gives CDR1 SGHNT, CDR2 YENEEA. The CDR3 runs to 14 residues. DNA of the CDR3: TGTGCCAGCAGCAGGACCAATAGGGACTATGGCTACACCTTC. This sequence encodes CASSRTNRDYGYTF.

In this sample, this clone turned up a few times. This sequence joins TRBV6-8 and TRBJ1-2, with unresolved D. The CDR3 is made up of 16 amino acids. V was trimmed by 5 bases and J by 5 bases, leaving 21 bases between them. The germline V gene encodes CDR1 MNHGY and CDR2 SAAAGT. The CDR3 bases are TGTGCCAGCAGTCCCGGGATACGGGAGAGGAATTATGGCTACACCTTC. Its protein product is CASSPGIRERNYGYTF.

The chain is built from TRBV6-8 and TRBJ2-7; D tentatively fits TRBD1 or TRBD2 (5 bases each). V was pared by 5 bases and J by 2 bases, with 10 bases between. CDR3 length: 13 residues. Germline CDR1 reads MNHGY; CDR2 reads SAAAGT. CDR3 in amino acids: CASSVTGPYEQYF. The CDR3 DNA follows: TGTGCCAGCAGTGTTACGGGACCCTACGAGCAGTACTTC.

This clone came up a few times. This chain joins TRBV11-3 and TRBJ2-7; 10 nucleotides agree with TRBD2. Germline CDR1 is SGHNT and CDR2 is YENEEA. V dropped 5 bases and J dropped 0; count of bases not matched to a gene: 7. The CDR3 totals 16 residues. In DNA form, the CDR3 reads TGTGCCAGCAGCAAGAGGCCTAGCGGGAGCTCCTACGAGCAGTACTTC. Its protein is CASSKRPSGSSYEQYF. The full variable domain, in which reference TRBV11-3 and TRBJ2-7 provide the parts outside the CDR3, is EAGVVQSPRYKIIEKKQPVAFWCNPISGHNTLYWYLQNLGQGPELLIRYENEEAVDDSQLPKDRFSAERLKGVDSTLKIQPAELGDSAVYLCASSKRPSGSSYEQYFGPGTRLTVT.

This clone occurred a few times. The rearrangement uses TRBV28 and TRBJ2-7; perhaps TRBD1 as D (6 bases). V was clipped by 5 bases and J by 4 bases, with 9 bases between them. This CDR3 has 12 amino acids. The V gene's germline CDR1 is MDHEN and CDR2 SYDVKM. CDR3 loop: CASSLQGYEQYF. CDR3 bases: TGTGCCAGCAGTCTACAGGGTTACGAGCAGTACTTC. The full variable domain, in which reference TRBV28 and TRBJ2-7 provide the parts outside the CDR3, is DVKVTQSSRYLVKRTGEKVFLECVQDMDHENMFWYRQDPGLGLRLIYFSYDVKMKEKGDIPEGYSVSREKKERFSLILESASTNQTSMYLCASSLQGYEQYFGPGTRLTVT.

V usage is TRBV6-7 and J usage is TRBJ1-2; D call uncertain. TRBV6-7 is an ORF, and what it does is uncertain. Trimming took 0 bases from V and 6 from J, leaving 8 bases between them. This CDR3 has 13 residues. The CDR3 DNA reads as TGTGCCAGCAGTTACTCGGTAGCAGATGGCTACACCTTC. Translating it yields CASSYSVADGYTF.

The rearrangement uses TRBV7-4 and TRBJ2-7, with D maybe TRBD1 (6 bases). This CDR3 contains 15 residues. V dropped 3 bases and J dropped 6 bases, with 18 bases sitting between them. CDR1 is SGHVT, CDR2 SQSDAQ, per germline. CDR3: CASSFRTAGMSEQYF. DNA for the CDR3: TGTGCCAGCAGCTTCCGGACAGCCGGCATGAGCGAGCAGTACTTC.

The chain is built from TRBV5-1 and TRBJ2-5; D remains unclear. CDR3 length: 15 residues. With 0 bases removed from V and 6 bases from J, the gap between germline ends came to 15 bases. Looked up from germline, CDR1 is SGHRS and CDR2 is YFSETQ. This chain's CDR3 is CASSLVLAEGQTQYF. CDR3 in DNA: TGCGCCAGCAGCTTGGTTCTCGCCGAAGGACAGACCCAGTACTTC.

This clone was recorded only once. The chain links TRBV11-3 to TRBJ2-5, with 8 bases matching TRBD2. The trim removed 6 bases at V and 2 bases at J, leaving 8 bases unmatched. Germline assignment: CDR1 SGHNT and CDR2 YENEEA. This CDR3 has 15 residues. The CDR3 DNA reads as TGTGCCAGCAGTGCCAGCGGGAGTACTCAAGAGACCCAGTACTTC. Translating it yields CASSASGSTQETQYF.